This entry lists 19 T cell receptor beta chains sequenced from one sample in a study of cytomegalovirus exposure and HLA in healthy donors. PCR used 60 Vbeta primers and 13 Jbeta primers. Here immunoSEQ multiplex PCR was the method, and the copy in TCRdb shows in-frame clones only, minus some. In the table there are 130,000 or so clones, almost 85% of which are singletons. Sequences were obtained from PBMCs. The receptors stem from a young man in good health and CMV-seropositive.

The chain employs TRBV30 and TRBJ2-3, with TRBD2 matching 11 bases. CDR1 and CDR2 from the germline V gene are GTSNPN and SVGIG (reference sequence). J gave up 1 base and V 1 base, and 7 bases lay outside the gene matches. CDR3 length: 17 residues. In nucleotides, the CDR3 is TGTGCCTGGAGTGCATTAGCGGGAGGGCCGGGCACAGATACGCAGTATTTT. This sequence encodes CAWSALAGGPGTDTQYF. Full variable domain (rest looked up from reference TRBV30 and TRBJ2-3): SQTIHQWPATLVQPVGSPLSLECTVEGTSNPNLYWYRQAAGRGLQLLFYSVGIGQISSEVPQNLSASRPQDRQFILSSKKLLLSDSGFYLCAWSALAGGPGTDTQYFGPGTRLTVL.

The CDR3 region has the DNA TGTGCCAGAAGCCCGACACGCAATCAGCCCCAGCATTTT. Protein sequence: CARSPTRNQPQHF. The chain joins TRBV5-3 to TRBJ1-5; D unclear. TRBV5-3 is noted as an ORF with a role that remains uncertain. The CDR3 contains 13 residues. V gave up 4 bases and J gave up 2 bases, with 7 bases separating them.

V usage is TRBV5-4 and J usage is TRBJ2-2, with 7 nucleotides matching TRBD2. The germline V gene encodes CDR1 SGHNT and CDR2 YYREEE (reference sequence). V gave up 4 bases and J gave up 0 bases; unmatched junction bases: 6. The CDR3 extends over 16 amino acids. In DNA form, the CDR3 reads TGTGCCAGCAGCCCCAAACGGGGGGCGAACACCGGGGAGCTGTTTTTT. This sequence encodes CASSPKRGANTGELFF. The complete variable domain, with remaining parts taken from reference TRBV5-4 and TRBJ2-2, reads ETGVTQSPTHLIKTRGQQVTLRCSSQSGHNTVSWYQQALGQGPQFIFQYYREEENGRGNFPPRFSGLQFPNYSSELNVNALELDDSALYLCASSPKRGANTGELFFGEGSRLTVL.

The chain uses TRBV11-3 and TRBJ2-3; D is ambiguous. Germline V gene sequence: CDR1 SGHNT, CDR2 YENEEA. The CDR3 runs 14 residues. V was shortened by 2 bases and J by 2 bases, with 8 bases between the two germline ends. CDR3 region: CASSLRSDTDTQYF. The CDR3 DNA reads TGTGCCAGCAGCTTAAGAAGCGACACAGATACGCAGTATTTT.

In its sample, this clone was seen a few times. The chain uses TRBV4-1 and TRBJ2-5; 8 bases are a match to TRBD2. Looked up from germline, CDR1 is MGHRA and CDR2 is YSYEKL. Trimming removed 1 base from V and 5 bases from J; junction bases left unmatched: 12. The CDR3 extends over 17 amino acids. The CDR3 DNA follows: TGCGCCAGCAGCCAAGGATCGAGCGGGAGCTCTAGGGAGACCCAGTACTTC. Its protein product is CASSQGSSGSSRETQYF.

The J gene is TRBJ1-1, the V gene TRBV5-1; TRBD1 is a possible D gene (5 bases). Trimming cost V 0 bases and J 3 bases, with 6 bases left between them. The CDR3 consists of 13 residues. Germline V gives CDR1 SGHRS, CDR2 YFSETQ. The CDR3 protein is CASSLAGYTEAFF. The DNA of the CDR3 is TGCGCCAGCAGCTTGGCAGGGTACACTGAAGCTTTCTTT.

In the case of this clone: The junction shows a germline mismatch at one end, possibly a read error. The chain has TRBV5-1 and TRBJ2-3; 8 positions match TRBD2. CDR3 length: 16 amino acids. Germline-derived CDR1 and CDR2 are SGHRS and YFSETQ. The CDR3 region is CDSSFDTSGDTDTQYF. CDR3 DNA sequence: TGCGACAGCAGTTTTGATACTAGCGGTGACACAGATACGCAGTATTTT.

V is TRBV5-1 and J is TRBJ1-1; no definite D call. Germline CDR1 is SGHRS and CDR2 is YFSETQ. V lost 2 bases and J 10 bases, leaving 18 bases between the germline ends. The CDR3 consists of 14 residues. The CDR3 loop is CASSLPTSSGGAFF. The CDR3 DNA follows: TGCGCCAGCAGCTTACCGACCTCCTCGGGTGGAGCTTTCTTT.

This rearrangement joins TRBV6-5 to TRBJ2-3, with D unresolved. The CDR3 is 13 amino acids. Germline V gene data show CDR1 as MNHEY and CDR2 as SVGAGI. V was shortened by 3 bases and J by 2 bases, with 6 bases between the two germline ends. CDR3 in DNA: TGTGCCAGCAGTTATACAGTCACAGATACGCAGTATTTT. The encoded protein is CASSYTVTDTQYF.

This sequence joins TRBV10-3 and TRBJ1-1, with 8 bases lining up with TRBD1. Germline CDR1 reads ENHRY; CDR2 reads SYGVKD. This CDR3 has 13 residues. With V trimmed by 9 bases and J by 0 bases, 3 bases remained unmatched. CDR3 coding DNA: TGTGCCATAGGGGACAGGATGAACACTGAAGCTTTCTTT. Its translation: CAIGDRMNTEAFF.

V usage is TRBV28 and J usage is TRBJ1-2, with 7 bases that match TRBD1. Germline V gene lookup returns CDR1 MDHEN and CDR2 SYDVKM. V dropped 2 bases and J dropped 4; count of bases not matched to a gene: 4. This CDR3 has 14 residues. This chain's CDR3 is CASSLGDRVYGYTF. In DNA, the CDR3 is TGTGCCAGCAGTTTAGGGGACAGAGTCTATGGCTACACCTTC.

The chain recombines TRBV6-1 with TRBJ2-5; TRBD2 is a possible D gene (5 bases). Trimming pared 8 bases from V and 7 bases from J, leaving 17 bases between. Germline V gene lookup returns CDR1 MNHNS and CDR2 SASEGT. The CDR3 is 13 residues long. The chain's CDR3 is CASLEPGIMTQYF. The DNA of the CDR3 is TGTGCCAGCCTAGAGCCCGGGATAATGACCCAGTACTTC.

The chain uses TRBV5-1 and TRBJ1-2; a weak D match, TRBD1 (6 bases). CDR1 is SGHRS and CDR2 is YFSETQ in the germline V gene. The V end lost 4 bases, the J end lost 7 bases, and 14 bases lay between the germline ends. The CDR3 runs 13 residues. The CDR3, as DNA: TGCGCCAGCAGCCGCGACAGGCTACCTGGCTACACCTTC. This gives the protein CASSRDRLPGYTF.

The genes are TRBV2 and TRBJ2-5; the D is unclear. Germline-derived CDR1 and CDR2 are SNHLY and FYNNEI. With 2 bases removed from V and 2 bases from J, the gap between germline ends came to 12 bases. The CDR3 sequence is 15 residues long. CDR3: CASSEFLDRQETQYF. CDR3 nucleotide sequence: TGTGCCAGCAGTGAATTTCTAGACCGACAAGAGACCCAGTACTTC.

The rearrangement joins TRBV6-1 to TRBJ1-5; 8 bases are a match to TRBD1. Germline V gene sequence: CDR1 MNHNS, CDR2 SASEGT. The CDR3 runs to 19 residues. The V and J ends lost 0 bases and 1 base, in that order; junction bases with no gene match: 11. The CDR3 bases are TGTGCCAGCAGTGAAGCGCCAGGGGGCGCCGGTTTAAGCAATCAGCCCCAGCATTTT. Residues: CASSEAPGGAGLSNQPQHF.

The V call is TRBV7-9, the J call TRBJ1-2, with a weak D call TRBD1 (6 bases). This CDR3 comprises 15 residues. Germline CDR1 SEHNR, CDR2 FQNEAQ (reference sequence). Trimming pared 5 bases from V and 3 bases from J, leaving 16 bases between. The CDR3 DNA reads TGTGCCAGCAGCCCCACGGCACAGGGTGACTATGGCTACACCTTC. Its translation: CASSPTAQGDYGYTF.

This clone showed up just a few times. J is TRBJ2-5 and V is TRBV6-5; 9 bases line up with TRBD2. CDR1 and CDR2 (germline): MNHEY, SVGAGI. Losses at the gene ends were 2 bases for V and 3 bases for J; bases not matched to a gene: 7. The CDR3 is made up of 16 amino acids. The CDR3 DNA reads TGTGCCAGCAGTTACCCAGCGGGGGGAATCGAAGAGACCCAGTACTTC. This translates into CASSYPAGGIEETQYF.

The rearrangement joins TRBV29-1 to TRBJ2-3, with 9 bases identical to TRBD1. V was pared by 8 bases and J by 5 bases, with 5 bases of the junction left unmatched. The CDR3 runs 12 residues. CDR1 SQVTM and CDR2 ANQGSEA come from the germline V gene. The CDR3 nucleotides read TGCAGCTTGGACAGGGGTGAAGATACGCAGTATTTT. As protein: CSLDRGEDTQYF.

The rearrangement links TRBV6-6 to TRBJ1-5; TRBD1 is a possible D gene (6 bases). This CDR3 has 16 residues. Deletions cut 2 bases from V and 6 bases from J, with 17 bases between. CDR1 is MNHNY and CDR2 is SVGAGI in the germline V gene (reference sequence). DNA for the CDR3: TGTGCCAGCAGTTACGAACAGGGTGATGGCAGTCAGCCCCAGCATTTT. It specifies CASSYEQGDGSQPQHF.